This T cell receptor beta chain was observed in a study of T cell changes during pregnancy in multiple sclerosis. The method was immunoSEQ multiplex PCR; TCRdb's version includes in-frame clones alone and lacks a portion of them. Among 60,000 to 75,000 clones listed, roughly 93% were seen once. The CDR3 is 15 amino acids. Germline V gives CDR1 SGHAT, CDR2 FQNNGV. V lost 2 bases to trimming and J lost 0 bases, with 11 bases between them. The source material was peripheral blood, sampled in the third trimester of pregnancy. V usage is TRBV11-2 and J usage is TRBJ2-7, with D tentatively TRBD2 (6 bases). This receptor was identified in a female donor with multiple sclerosis, enrolled in a pregnancy study. The CDR3 coding sequence is TGTGCCAGCAGCTTACAGGGAGGTAGCTCCTACGAGCAGTACTTC. Protein sequence: CASSLQGGSSYEQYF.